These 27 T cell receptor beta chains were sequenced from one sample in a study of OX40 agonist ivuxolimab in advanced cancers. TCRdb keeps only in-frame clones here, not all; method: immunoSEQ multiplex PCR. Of about 35,000 clones detected, roughly 80% appear once; the ten largest clones hold about 2.5%. The starting material was CD4+ or CD8+ T cells sorted from blood, obtained in a trial of the OX40 agonist ivuxolimab. Receptors originate from an adult with an advanced solid tumor such as melanoma, head and neck, liver or kidney cancer.

CDR3 amino acids: CASSQGGRPTDTQYF. The CDR3 DNA follows: TGCGCCAGCAGCCAAGGGGGCCGCCCTACAGATACGCAGTATTTT. The V and J genes are TRBV4-1 and TRBJ2-3; D possibly corresponds to TRBD1 (5 bases). Germline V gene data show CDR1 as MGHRA and CDR2 as YSYEKL. With 1 base removed from V and 3 bases from J, the gap between germline ends came to 11 bases. This CDR3 is built from 15 residues.

The rearrangement joins TRBV7-9 to TRBJ1-1, with unresolved D. The CDR3 consists of 13 residues. CDR1 and CDR2 from the germline V gene are SEHNR and FQNEAQ (reference sequence). Deletions cut 5 bases from V and 0 bases from J, with 7 bases between. The CDR3 sequence is CASSEGMNTEAFF. CDR3 nucleotides: TGTGCCAGCAGCGAAGGGATGAACACTGAAGCTTTCTTT.

This clone was picked up one time. The genes are TRBV6-6 and TRBJ2-5; 8 bases align to TRBD2. Trimming at V came to 7 bases and at J to 3 bases, leaving 7 bases not matched to a gene. The CDR3 length is 14 residues. Germline V gene lookup returns CDR1 MNHNY and CDR2 SVGAGI (reference sequence). Here the CDR3 DNA reads TGTGCCAGCACTGGATGGCGGGGGGAAGAGACCCAGTACTTC. This translates into CASTGWRGEETQYF.

V gene TRBV29-1 combines with J gene TRBJ2-2; D call uncertain. Looked up from germline, CDR1 is SQVTM and CDR2 is ANQGSEA. The CDR3 covers 14 residues. V gave up 5 bases and J gave up 0 bases, with 10 bases separating them. The CDR3 protein is CSVRWTANTGELFF. In nucleotides, the CDR3 is TGCAGCGTTAGATGGACGGCGAACACCGGGGAGCTGTTTTTT.

The chain links TRBV4-3 to TRBJ1-5; D uncertain. Germline loops: CDR1 LGHNA, CDR2 YSLEER. CDR3 length equals 16 residues. V shed 0 bases and J shed 3 bases, with 12 bases lying between them. Written as DNA, the CDR3 is TGCGCCAGCAGCCAAGATCCGGGCATGAACAATCAGCCCCAGCATTTT. This sequence encodes CASSQDPGMNNQPQHF.

This chain uses TRBV29-1 with TRBJ1-5; no firm D call. From germline, CDR1 is SQVTM and CDR2 ANQGSEA. The CDR3 spans 15 residues. Trimming removed 3 bases from V and 5 bases from J, with 17 bases in between. In DNA, the CDR3 is TGCAGCGTTGAGGGTTTGCTTGACGGTGATCAGCCCCAGCATTTT. Residues: CSVEGLLDGDQPQHF. Drawing the rest from reference TRBV29-1 and TRBJ1-5, the complete variable domain is SAVISQKPSRDICQRGTSLTIQCQVDSQVTMMFWYRQQPGQSLTLIATANQGSEATYESGFVIDKFPISRPNLTFSTLTVSNMSPEDSSIYLCSVEGLLDGDQPQHFGDGTRLSIL.

The chain combines TRBV29-1 with TRBJ2-7; 9 nucleotides line up with TRBD2. Germline assignment: CDR1 SQVTM and CDR2 ANQGSEA. CDR3 size: 13 residues. After removal of 5 bases from V and 5 bases from J, the junction contained 7 bases not matched to a gene. In DNA, the CDR3 is TGCAGCGTTCGCGGGAGGGCCCTGGACGAGCAGTACTTC. It translates to CSVRGRALDEQYF.

The CDR3 sequence: CASSLIGGQGAPEQYF. The DNA for the CDR3 is TGTGCCAGCAGCTTAATAGGAGGACAGGGGGCGCCCGAGCAGTACTTC. V usage is TRBV5-5 and J usage is TRBJ2-7, with 11 bases matching TRBD1. The length of the CDR3 is 16 residues. V gave up 2 bases and J gave up 6 bases; unmatched junction bases: 10. The germline CDR1 and CDR2 sequences are SGHKS and YYEKEE (reference sequence). Full variable domain (rest looked up from reference TRBV5-5 and TRBJ2-7): DAGVTQSPTHLIKTRGQQVTLRCSPISGHKSVSWYQQVLGQGPQFIFQYYEKEERGRGNFPDRFSARQFPNYSSELNVNALLLGDSALYLCASSLIGGQGAPEQYFGPGTRLTVT.

The rearrangement uses TRBV30 and TRBJ2-3; TRBD2 might be the D (6 bases). The CDR3 has 15 amino acids. Trimming cost V 0 bases and J 10 bases, with 20 bases left between them. Germline assignment: CDR1 GTSNPN and CDR2 SVGIG (reference sequence). CDR3 DNA: TGTGCCTGGAGTGTCTCGGGACTCCGGGCCGGGCCGCAGTATTTT. Its translation: CAWSVSGLRAGPQYF.

This clone was seen a single time. The J gene is TRBJ2-5, the V gene TRBV7-2; a possible D gene is TRBD2 (6 bases). Trimming pared 7 bases from V and 5 bases from J, leaving 17 bases between. Germline-derived CDR1 and CDR2 are SGHTA and FQGNSA. This CDR3 spans 14 amino acids. The CDR3 DNA is TGTGCCAGCACCCAGACGGGAGCGGAGGAGACCCAGTACTTC. Its translation: CASTQTGAEETQYF.

The gene calls are TRBV6-4 and TRBJ2-5; 8 bases line up with TRBD2. The CDR3 is made up of 15 amino acids. CDR1 and CDR2 (germline): MRHNA, SNTAGT. V shed 5 bases and J 3 bases; nucleotides not matched to a gene: 8. The CDR3 protein is CASSPGGVEKETQYF. The CDR3 DNA follows: TGTGCCAGCAGTCCCGGGGGGGTCGAGAAAGAGACCCAGTACTTC.

The rearrangement links TRBV7-2 to TRBJ1-2; 7 positions agree with TRBD1. The CDR3 has 14 amino acids. Germline-derived CDR1 and CDR2 are SGHTA and FQGNSA. V was pared by 5 bases and J by 4 bases, with 7 bases of the junction left unmatched. The CDR3 sequence is CASSPRGQFYGYTF. In nucleotides, the CDR3 is TGTGCCAGCAGCCCAAGGGGACAGTTCTATGGCTACACCTTC.

The rearrangement uses TRBV5-1 and TRBJ1-2; 7 bases map to TRBD1. In germline, CDR1 is SGHRS, CDR2 YFSETQ. J gave up 0 bases and V 4 bases, and 18 bases lay outside the gene matches. The length of the CDR3 is 19 residues. The CDR3 sequence is CASSPNSLMGQNSNYGYTF. As DNA, the CDR3 is TGCGCCAGCAGCCCCAATTCTCTGATGGGACAGAACTCTAACTATGGCTACACCTTC.

The table lists this clone with a count of one. V and J are TRBV5-3 and TRBJ1-6; TRBD1 matches 9 bases. TRBV5-3 is identified as an open reading frame with a role that is uncertain. This CDR3 spans 21 amino acids. Trimming cost V 2 bases and J 9 bases; bases outside gene matches: 24. The chain's CDR3 is CARSFTHTSPGTGYRVSPLHF. The CDR3 DNA reads as TGTGCCAGAAGCTTTACCCACACCAGCCCCGGGACAGGGTATCGTGTTTCACCCCTCCACTTT.

This clone is judged medium-sized. The V and J genes are TRBV7-9 and TRBJ1-6; the D gene is possibly TRBD1 (5 bases). Germline CDR1 reads SEHNR; CDR2 reads FQNEAQ (reference sequence). V was cut by 5 bases and J by 10 bases, with 15 bases left in between. The CDR3 is 14 residues long. The CDR3 region has the DNA TGTGCCAGCAGCGCGGGACTGGTAGAGTCACCCCTCCACTTT. Protein: CASSAGLVESPLHF.

The genes are TRBV5-3 and TRBJ2-7; 7 bases are a match to TRBD1. TRBV5-3 is marked as an open reading frame, function uncertain. The J segment lost 3 bases and the V segment lost 0 bases, leaving 12 bases of the junction unmatched. The CDR3 spans 17 residues. The CDR3 loop is CARSLDRGTVTLYEQYF. The DNA for the CDR3 is TGTGCCAGAAGCTTGGATCGAGGGACAGTCACCCTCTACGAGCAGTACTTC.

Sample share makes this clone medium-sized. In the same sample, other DNA sequences code for this CDR3. This chain connects TRBV4-3 to TRBJ1-6; D uncertain. Germline V gene sequence: CDR1 LGHNA, CDR2 YSLEER. Trimming removed 1 base at V and 8 bases at J, with 6 bases between. This CDR3 contains 13 residues. The CDR3 nucleotides are TGCGCCAGCAGCCAAGTGGAGGATTCACCCCTCCACTTT. Its translation is CASSQVEDSPLHF.

The chain couples TRBV11-2 to TRBJ2-5, with 9 bases matching TRBD2. V gave up 1 base and J gave up 5 bases; unmatched junction bases: 8. The CDR3 loop spans 16 amino acids. Germline-derived CDR1 and CDR2 are SGHAT and FQNNGV. CDR3 region: CASSLGGSGSIETQYF. The CDR3 nucleotides read TGTGCCAGCAGCTTAGGCGGTAGCGGGAGTATTGAGACCCAGTACTTC. The full variable domain, rest sourced from reference TRBV11-2 and TRBJ2-5, is EAGVAQSPRYKIIEKRQSVAFWCNPISGHATLYWYQQILGQGPKLLIQFQNNGVVDDSQLPKDRFSAERLKGVDSTLKIQPAKLEDSAVYLCASSLGGSGSIETQYFGPGTRLLVL.

The V call is TRBV5-8, the J call TRBJ2-7; 8 nucleotides line up with TRBD1. The CDR3 has 14 residues. V was pared by 4 bases and J by 3 bases, with 6 bases of the junction left unmatched. Germline values: CDR1 SGHTS, CDR2 YDEGEE. The CDR3 DNA sequence: TGTGCCAGCAGCCGGACCAGGGGGCGCTACGAGCAGTACTTC. It translates to CASSRTRGRYEQYF.

The chain recombines TRBV10-2 with TRBJ1-6; a weak D match, TRBD1 (5 bases). V dropped 6 bases and J dropped 4 bases, with 13 bases sitting between them. The CDR3 sequence is 15 residues long. Germline CDR1 and CDR2: WSHSY and SAAADI. The DNA of the CDR3 is TGCGCCAGCAGGACGGGACCGGTATATAATTCACCCCTCCACTTT. It yields the protein CASRTGPVYNSPLHF.

The rearrangement uses TRBV27 and TRBJ2-5; possibly TRBD2 for D (6 bases). V lost 5 bases to trimming and J lost 1 base, with 11 bases between them. CDR3 length: 14 amino acids. From germline, CDR1 is MNHEY and CDR2 SMNVEV (reference sequence). The CDR3 sequence is CASSPGTLQETQYF. CDR3 DNA: TGTGCCAGCAGTCCCGGGACTCTCCAAGAGACCCAGTACTTC.

The V gene is TRBV4-3, the J gene TRBJ2-7; D perhaps matches TRBD1 (5 bases). Germline V gives CDR1 LGHNA, CDR2 YSLEER. The germline V and J ends were trimmed by 0 bases and 7 bases, with 16 bases remaining between them. This CDR3 is built from 15 residues. CDR3: CASSQDLGDQKEQYF. The CDR3 DNA follows: TGCGCCAGCAGCCAAGACCTAGGGGATCAAAAGGAGCAGTACTTC.

The chain joins TRBV6-1 to TRBJ2-7; TRBD2 is a possible D gene (6 bases). Looked up from germline, CDR1 is MNHNS and CDR2 is SASEGT. This CDR3 spans 15 amino acids. Trimming shortened V by 5 bases and J by 0 bases, and 14 bases separated the two germline ends. CDR3 sequence: CASSLSGLSSYEQYF. For the CDR3, the DNA is TGTGCCAGCAGTCTTAGCGGCCTGAGCTCCTACGAGCAGTACTTC.

This sequence joins TRBV18 and TRBJ1-3, with D perhaps matching TRBD1 (5 bases). Germline V CDR1 and CDR2: KGHSH, LQKENI. Trimming pared 5 bases from V and 0 bases from J, leaving 14 bases between. This CDR3 region has 16 residues. The CDR3 loop is CASSSGTRSSGNTIYF. Here the CDR3 DNA reads TGTGCCAGCTCATCAGGGACCCGGAGCTCTGGAAACACCATATATTTT.

J is TRBJ2-1 and V is TRBV7-2, with TRBD2 as a possible D gene (7 bases). The germline V gene encodes CDR1 SGHTA and CDR2 FQGNSA. This CDR3 comprises 15 residues. V lost 5 bases and J lost 4, with 15 bases in between. DNA for the CDR3: TGTGCCAGCAGCCAAGGGGGGGCGAGATACAATGAGCAGTTCTTC. It codes for CASSQGGARYNEQFF. Full variable domain (outside the CDR3, taken from reference TRBV7-2 and TRBJ2-1): GAGVSQSPSNKVTEKGKDVELRCDPISGHTALYWYRQSLGQGLEFLIYFQGNSAPDKSGLPSDRFSAERTGGSVSTLTIQRTQQEDSAVYLCASSQGGARYNEQFFGPGTRLTVL.

This rearrangement joins TRBV9 to TRBJ1-4; TRBD1 might be the D (5 bases). The ends were cut back, 4 bases at V and 0 bases at J, with 7 bases in the middle. CDR1 and CDR2 (germline): SGDLS, YYNGEE. The CDR3 runs to 14 residues. The CDR3 here is CASSPTATNEKLFF. The CDR3 nucleotides are TGTGCCAGCAGCCCGACAGCAACTAATGAAAAACTGTTTTTT.

Concerning this clone: This sample includes further DNA sequences coding for the same CDR3. The gene calls are TRBV21-1 and TRBJ1-5; the table calls TRBD1, which could not be checked here. TRBV21-1 is described as a pseudogene. The CDR3 is made up of 15 amino acids. The CDR3 loop is CASSWGTGENQPQHF. The CDR3 DNA reads as TGCGCCAGCAGTTGGGGGACAGGCGAGAATCAGCCCCAGCATTTT.